A selection of T cell receptor beta chains follows, all from one sample in a study of HIV-infected patients and healthy controls. MiXCR, applied by TCRdb to the 5' RACE reads, yields one record per CDR3 protein. The sample shows more than 60,000 distinct CDR3 sequences, about 19% of them seen only once. Sequencing was done on a sample of CD4+ T cells from blood. Every receptor here comes from a human donor in good health. CDR3s include the opening cysteine and the closing phenylalanine or tryptophan. D genes are given only for firm matches. Some rows mark clone size as missing; the rest say once, few, many or name a class of expanded clone.

cdr3_nt,cdr3_aa,d_call,j_call,v_call,clone_size
TGTGCCAGCTCACCGACAGGACAGGGGAGCGTAGAGACCCAGTACTTC,CASSPTGQGSVETQYF,TRBD1,TRBJ2-5,TRBV18,.
TGTGCCAGCAGCTTAGCGGACTCAGATACGCAGTATTTT,CASSLADSDTQYF,.,TRBJ2-3,TRBV7-6,.
TGTGCCAGCAGACCCCCCGGGCCCACGGGTGAAAAACTGTTTTTT,CASRPPGPTGEKLFF,.,TRBJ1-4,TRBV6-5,many
TGTGCCAGCTCCCCCGGGTTTAGCAGCAATGAGCAGTTCTTC,CASSPGFSSNEQFF,.,TRBJ2-1,TRBV18,many
TGTGCCAGCAGCCGATGGGGTTCTTACTATGGCTACACCTTC,CASSRWGSYYGYTF,.,TRBJ1-2,TRBV5-5,many
TGTGCCAGCAGTTGGGACAGGGGGAGGGAGCAGTACTTC,CASSWDRGREQYF,TRBD1,TRBJ2-7,TRBV7-2,medium-sized
TGCAGCGTTTCGGGGAGGACTAGCGGGAGCACAGATACGCAGTATTTT,CSVSGRTSGSTDTQYF,TRBD2,TRBJ2-3,TRBV29-1,few
TGTGCCAGTAGTACGGGTCGGGGTCAGCCCCAGCATTTT,CASSTGRGQPQHF,.,TRBJ1-5,TRBV19,few
TGTGCCAGCAGTGATATAGGGGGGAACTCCTACAATGAGCAGTTCTTC,CASSDIGGNSYNEQFF,.,TRBJ2-1,TRBV2,.
TGTGCCAGCAGCGCCCACACTGTCAATGAGCAGTTCTTC,CASSAHTVNEQFF,.,TRBJ2-1,TRBV5-4,few
TGTGCCAGCAGCCCCACAGGGGGCTATGGCTACACCTTC,CASSPTGGYGYTF,TRBD1,TRBJ1-2,TRBV7-6,.
TGTGCCAGCAGCTTGACAGGGCCAGATACGCAGTATTTT,CASSLTGPDTQYF,.,TRBJ2-3,TRBV5-8,.
TGCAGTGCAGAAGCACCGTACAATGAGCAGTTCTTC,CSAEAPYNEQFF,.,TRBJ2-1,TRBV20-1,few
TGCGCCAGCAGCCAATCCCAGGACACGTCCGAGACCCAGTACTTC,CASSQSQDTSETQYF,.,TRBJ2-5,TRBV4-1,many
TGTGCCAGCAGCCCGTTTCGGCGACAGGGGGCTGTGACTGAAGCTTTCTTT,CASSPFRRQGAVTEAFF,TRBD1,TRBJ1-1,TRBV11-2,.
TGTGCCAGCAGCTTATCCTCTGCCAGGGGGGAGACCCAGTACTTC,CASSLSSARGETQYF,TRBD1,TRBJ2-5,TRBV11-2,many
TGTGCCAGCAGCGGCCCACAGGGATCCTATAATTCACCCCTCCACTTT,CASSGPQGSYNSPLHF,.,TRBJ1-6,TRBV7-2,.
TGTGCCAGTAGTATAGGACGGCCGGGCACTGAAGCTTTCTTT,CASSIGRPGTEAFF,.,TRBJ1-1,TRBV19,.
TGTGCCAGCAGCTTAGGGTGGAGCAGCGAGCAGTACTTC,CASSLGWSSEQYF,.,TRBJ2-7,TRBV7-6,few
TGTGCCAGCAGCCAATTTAACGGCTACGAGCAGTACTTC,CASSQFNGYEQYF,.,TRBJ2-7,TRBV4-2,many
TGTGCCAGCAGTTTAAAGGGGCTCTATAATTCACCCCTCCACTTT,CASSLKGLYNSPLHF,.,TRBJ1-6,TRBV12-3/TRBV12-4,few
TGCAGTGCTCCCCCCCCGCAACAGGGTAATGAAAAACTGTTTTTT,CSAPPPQQGNEKLFF,.,TRBJ1-4,TRBV20-1,many
TGTGCCAGCAACGGAGATAGCAATCAGCCCCAGCATTTT,CASNGDSNQPQHF,.,TRBJ1-5,TRBV2,many
TGTGCCAGCAGCCGGACTAGCGGGACCACAGATACGCAGTATTTT,CASSRTSGTTDTQYF,TRBD2,TRBJ2-3,TRBV5-6,many
TGTGCCAGCAGCCAAGGGGGGGCAAAAGGGACTGAAGCTTTCTTT,CASSQGGAKGTEAFF,.,TRBJ1-1,TRBV3-1,many
TGTGCCAGCAGTCAAACCCGGGGGCTGCAAAGCACAGATACGCAGTATTTT,CASSQTRGLQSTDTQYF,.,TRBJ2-3,TRBV6-2/TRBV6-3,many
TGTGCCAGCAGTGAGGACAGCGAGCGGAAAGCTTTCTTT,CASSEDSERKAFF,.,TRBJ1-1,TRBV2,few
TGTGCCAGCTCACCTACATTGATCCCGAGGGGGCCCTTCGAGCAGTACTTC,CASSPTLIPRGPFEQYF,TRBD1,TRBJ2-7,TRBV18,.
TGCGCCAGCAGCTTGGGACAGCATGGAGATACGCAGTATTTT,CASSLGQHGDTQYF,.,TRBJ2-3,TRBV5-1,few
TGCAGTGCTAACACACCCGCTAGCACAGATACGCAGTATTTT,CSANTPASTDTQYF,.,TRBJ2-3,TRBV20-1,few
TGTGCCAGCAGCCAAGTCAGGGCCTACGAGCAGTACTTC,CASSQVRAYEQYF,.,TRBJ2-7,TRBV14,many
TGTGCCAGCAGCTGGGGGGGCCGTGCCTACAATGAGCAGTTCTTC,CASSWGGRAYNEQFF,.,TRBJ2-1,TRBV12-3/TRBV12-4,few
TGTGCCAGTGAAGGGGGATCGGGCCCCCAGCATTTT,CASEGGSGPQHF,.,TRBJ1-5,TRBV2,many
TGTGCCACCAGCACGAGAGAGTTGGGGGCTGCCGCTAATGAAAAACTGTTTTTT,CATSTRELGAAANEKLFF,.,TRBJ1-4,TRBV15,.
TGCAGCGTTGTCAGGTCCGGGGCCAACGTCCTGACTTTC,CSVVRSGANVLTF,.,TRBJ2-6,TRBV29-1,.
TGTGCCAGCAGTTTAAACTGGGCGGCCTATGGCTACACCTTC,CASSLNWAAYGYTF,.,TRBJ1-2,TRBV27,.
TGTGCCAGCAGTTTAGGGAGCAGCTCTTGGACCAAAAACATTCAGTACTTC,CASSLGSSSWTKNIQYF,.,TRBJ2-4,TRBV12-3/TRBV12-4,.
TGTGCCAGCAGGGGGTTCCGGGGTTTTAATGAAAAACTGTTTTTT,CASRGFRGFNEKLFF,.,TRBJ1-4,TRBV6-5,.
TGTGCCAGCAGTCCACGGACAGGGGGCGTCTCTGGGGCCAACGTCCTGACTTTC,CASSPRTGGVSGANVLTF,TRBD1,TRBJ2-6,TRBV27,many
TGTGCCAGCAGCCCACGGACAGACAGATTAGCCAAAAACATTCAGTACTTC,CASSPRTDRLAKNIQYF,.,TRBJ2-4,TRBV7-2,many
TGTGCCAGCAGCCCGAGAAACACCATATATTTT,CASSPRNTIYF,.,TRBJ1-3,TRBV11-3,few
TGTGCCAGCACTGAAAGGGCAGGGAATGGCTACACCTTC,CASTERAGNGYTF,.,TRBJ1-2,TRBV2,few
TGCAGTGCTAGTCAAAGGGTAACAAATCAGCCCCAGCATTTT,CSASQRVTNQPQHF,.,TRBJ1-5,TRBV20-1,few